This paragraph reports one T cell receptor (beta chain). Antigen: not known. This entry is derived from a study of cytomegalovirus exposure and HLA in healthy donors. Study-wide results and limits: A later analysis reported that several of the most significant clusters appeared to be linked to common viral pathogens, among them Epstein-Barr virus.

V lost 8 bases to trimming and J lost 7 bases, with 11 bases between them. The germline gives CDR1 SNHLY, CDR2 FYNNEI. CDR3 length equals 11 residues. The PCR contained 60 Vbeta and 13 Jbeta primers. Method: immunoSEQ multiplex PCR; TCRdb's copy keeps in-frame clones and lacks some. The profile shows about 190,000 clones, more than 75% of them singletons. The sequencing sample was made of PBMCs. This TCR came from a man aged 35 to 55 in good health and CMV-seropositive. The chain links TRBV2 to TRBJ2-5; D unresolved. The CDR3 DNA sequence: TGTGCCAGCCTACGGCTAGGGACCCAGTACTTC. Translated: CASLRLGTQYF. The whole variable domain, remainder taken from reference TRBV2 and TRBJ2-5, is EPEVTQTPSHQVTQMGQEVILRCVPISNHLYFYWYRQILGQKVEFLVSFYNNEISEKSEIFDDQFSVERPDGSNFTLKIRSTKLEDSAMYFCASLRLGTQYFGPGTRLLVL.